The rows below give T cell receptor beta chains drawn from one sample of a study of OX40 agonist ivuxolimab in advanced cancers. The repertoire was sequenced with immunoSEQ multiplex PCR; TCRdb's copy has only in-frame clones and lacks some. The table includes 60,000 to 65,000 clones, less than 95% detected once. Sequenced here: CD4+ or CD8+ T cells sorted from blood, sampled in a trial of the OX40 agonist ivuxolimab. The receptor source for this set is an adult with an advanced solid tumor such as melanoma, head and neck, liver or kidney cancer. Both conserved end residues are part of each CDR3. The D gene is left open where the match is weak. Clone size, where shown, is once, few, many, or a class for clones that have expanded.

D gene,CDR3 length,J gene,clone size,V gene,CDR3 protein,CDR3 DNA
TRBD2,15,TRBJ2-1,.,TRBV28,CASSSPGLVPNEQFF,TGTGCCAGCAGTTCCCCGGGACTAGTACCCAATGAGCAGTTCTTC
.,12,TRBJ2-2,once,TRBV6-6,CASKMGPGELFF,TGTGCCAGCAAAATGGGGCCCGGGGAGCTGTTTTTT
.,16,TRBJ2-7,.,TRBV6-5,CASSYGAGAGLYEQYF,TGTGCCAGCAGTTACGGGGCGGGTGCTGGTTTATACGAGCAGTACTTC
.,12,TRBJ2-7,.,TRBV7-9,CASSLGAYEQYF,TGTGCCAGCAGCTTAGGGGCCTACGAGCAGTACTTC
.,14,TRBJ2-5,.,TRBV6-1,CASSGTGASKTQYF,TGTGCCAGCAGTGGGACTGGAGCCTCCAAGACCCAGTACTTC
TRBD2,14,TRBJ2-1,.,TRBV19,CASRLAGFYNEQFF,TGTGCCAGTAGACTAGCGGGGTTTTACAATGAGCAGTTCTTC
.,12,TRBJ2-7,.,TRBV27,CASSLPGYEQYF,TGTGCCAGCAGTTTACCCGGATACGAGCAGTACTTC
TRBD2,14,TRBJ2-2,.,TRBV9,CASSVGGSPRELFF,TGTGCCAGCAGCGTCGGCGGGAGCCCCCGGGAGCTGTTTTTT
.,10,TRBJ2-7,.,TRBV20-1,CSAYEGEQYF,TGCAGTGCTTATGAGGGGGAGCAGTACTTC
TRBD2,14,TRBJ2-1,.,TRBV5-6,CASTNGLAANEQFF,TGTGCCAGCACCAACGGACTAGCCGCAAATGAGCAGTTCTTC
.,15,TRBJ2-1,.,TRBV7-8,CASSLAFSSYNEQFF,TGTGCCAGCAGCTTAGCGTTTTCCTCCTACAATGAGCAGTTCTTC
.,14,TRBJ2-7,.,TRBV14,CASSQVNRPYEQYF,TGTGCCAGCAGCCAAGTCAACAGACCCTACGAGCAGTACTTC
.,15,TRBJ1-1,.,TRBV6-1,CASSDDDLWSTEAFF,TGTGCCAGCAGTGACGACGACCTATGGAGCACTGAAGCTTTCTTT
.,16,TRBJ2-5,.,TRBV28,CASSLWPTAFQETQYF,TGTGCCAGCAGTTTATGGCCGACTGCATTCCAAGAGACCCAGTACTTC
TRBD1,17,TRBJ1-2,.,TRBV7-9,CASSPLGVQGNDYGYTF,TGTGCCAGCAGCCCCCTGGGAGTACAGGGGAATGACTATGGCTACACCTTC
TRBD2,11,TRBJ2-7,.,TRBV10-2,CATASGYEQYF,TGCGCCACCGCTAGCGGGTACGAGCAGTACTTC
.,14,TRBJ1-1,.,TRBV4-1,CASSQGRVNTEAFF,TGCGCCAGCAGCCAAGGCAGGGTGAACACTGAAGCTTTCTTT
.,13,TRBJ2-1,.,TRBV7-9,CASSPGRYNEQFF,TGTGCCAGCAGCCCCGGACGATACAATGAGCAGTTCTTC
.,14,TRBJ1-1,.,TRBV7-8,CASSWDFSDTEAFF,TGTGCCAGCAGCTGGGACTTTTCCGACACTGAAGCTTTCTTT
TRBD2,16,TRBJ2-7,.,TRBV28,CATSGSKGSRPYEQYF,TGTGCCACCAGCGGGAGTAAGGGTTCTCGTCCCTACGAGCAGTACTTC